The T cell receptor beta chain described here comes from a study of tumor and adjacent non-tumor tissue in lung cancer. Study background: Aged about 30 to 76 years, patients included about 11 men and about 5 women with stage I to III disease. Study conclusions and caveats: TCR diversity was significantly greater in tumor than normal lung tissue.

The CDR3 has 14 amino acids. Germline loops: CDR1 SGHNT, CDR2 YYREEE (reference sequence). No cell sorting was done before RNA was extracted from the tissue. This non-tumor lung sample came from over 3 cm beyond the tumor edge. Three rounds of nested PCR, following a modified ARM-PCR protocol, produced the TCRbeta library. TCRdb reprocessed the multiplex PCR reads via MiXCR and lists one record per CDR3 protein. The repertoire holds 40,000 to 45,000 distinct CDR3 sequences, approximately 61% seen once, with 45% in the top ten. A word on this clonotype: Its antigen remains unidentified. A junction boundary mismatches the germline segment, possibly from a read error.

The source of this sequence is a man aged 50-59 years with non-small cell lung cancer. This chain uses TRBV5-4 with TRBJ2-1; 7 bases match TRBD2. What was sequenced was distant non-tumor lung tissue. CDR3 region: CASSPGTTGNERFF. For the CDR3, the DNA is TGCGCCAGCAGCCCCGGGACTACTGGGAATGAGCGGTTCTTC.